This passage covers 25 T cell receptor beta chains from one sample sequenced in a study of technical replicates of blood from a few donors. Sequencing used immunoSEQ multiplex PCR; TCRdb keeps in-frame clones, though not all of them. The sample lists approximately 82,000 clones, about 90% occurring once. Material for sequencing was T cells isolated from PBMCs. These receptors were taken from a human donor in good health.

This clone was counted only a few times. The rearrangement uses TRBV30 and TRBJ1-4; 7 bases map to TRBD1. CDR1 GTSNPN and CDR2 SVGIG come from the germline V gene (reference sequence). With 3 bases clipped from V and 8 bases from J, the junction kept 0 bases outside the gene matches. This CDR3 region has 11 residues. The CDR3 sequence: CAWSRGEKLFF. The CDR3 nucleotides are TGTGCCTGGAGCAGGGGGGAAAAACTGTTTTTT.

The chain recombines TRBV6-1 with TRBJ2-6; possible D gene TRBD2, 5 bases. Germline V gene sequence: CDR1 MNHNS, CDR2 SASEGT. Trimming pared 7 bases from V and 2 bases from J, leaving 9 bases between. CDR3 length: 14 amino acids. For the CDR3, the DNA is TGTGCCAGCACTGACGGGGCTGGGGCCAACGTCCTGACTTTC. This translates into CASTDGAGANVLTF.

J is TRBJ2-1 and V is TRBV27, with D perhaps TRBD2 (6 bases). This CDR3 has 14 amino acids. Germline V gene data show CDR1 as MNHEY and CDR2 as SMNVEV (reference sequence). Trimming stripped 4 bases from V and 4 bases from J, with 11 bases between. The CDR3 DNA follows: TGTGCCAGCAGTTACGGGAGTTCGTACAATGAGCAGTTCTTC. Translating gives CASSYGSSYNEQFF.

This chain's CDR3 is CASKTQVQREWLFF. The DNA of the CDR3 is TGCGCCAGCAAAACACAAGTCCAGCGGGAGTGGCTGTTCTTC. The chain recombines TRBV5-1 with TRBJ2-1; 8 bases agree with TRBD2. Germline lookup yields CDR1 SGHRS and CDR2 YFSETQ. The CDR3 length is 14 residues. Trimming at V came to 6 bases and at J to 15 bases, leaving 17 bases not matched to a gene.

The rearrangement joins TRBV11-1 to TRBJ2-7, with 7 bases aligning to TRBD1. The CDR3 totals 14 residues. Germline CDR1 is SGHAT and CDR2 is FQDESV (reference sequence). With V trimmed by 4 bases and J by 4 bases, 7 bases remained unmatched. CDR3 loop: CASSYRQGPYEQYF. CDR3 DNA sequence: TGTGCCAGCAGCTACAGACAGGGACCGTACGAGCAGTACTTC.

The chain couples TRBV13 to TRBJ1-5, with D tentatively TRBD1 (5 bases). The CDR3 consists of 13 residues. The germline V gene has CDR1 PRHDT and CDR2 FYEKMQ (reference sequence). V gave up 5 bases and J gave up 7 bases, with 12 bases separating them. CDR3 sequence reads: CASSPGRVQPQHF. The CDR3, as DNA: TGTGCCAGCAGCCCCGGCAGGGTCCAGCCCCAGCATTTT.

V is TRBV27 and J is TRBJ2-1; possibly TRBD2 for D (7 bases). The V gene lost 7 bases and the J gene lost 6 bases, with 13 bases spanning the gap. The germline V gene has CDR1 MNHEY and CDR2 SMNVEV (reference sequence). The CDR3 totals 13 residues. The CDR3 loop is CASMGRDINEQFF. As DNA, the CDR3 is TGTGCCAGCATGGGGAGGGACATCAATGAGCAGTTCTTC.

The chain couples TRBV29-1 to TRBJ2-1; TRBD1 agrees at 7 bases. CDR3 length: 13 amino acids. Germline V gene lookup returns CDR1 SQVTM and CDR2 ANQGSEA. V lost 6 bases, J lost 10 bases, and 12 bases stayed unmatched. CDR3 region: CSVPGQPDREQFF. CDR3 sequence (DNA): TGCAGCGTCCCGGGACAGCCTGATCGGGAGCAGTTCTTC.

V is TRBV14 and J is TRBJ2-5, with TRBD2 matching 7 bases. Germline CDR1 SGHDN, CDR2 FVKESK. The length of the CDR3 is 12 residues. The V gene end was trimmed by 4 bases and the J gene end by 5 bases; junction bases not matched to a gene: 1. CDR3 residues: CASSRREETQYF. The CDR3 DNA reads as TGTGCCAGCAGCCGGCGGGAGGAGACCCAGTACTTC. Full variable domain (remainder filled in from reference TRBV14 and TRBJ2-5): EAGVTQFPSHSVIEKGQTVTLRCDPISGHDNLYWYRRVMGKEIKFLLHFVKESKQDESGMPNNRFLAERTGGTYSTLKVQPAELEDSGVYFCASSRREETQYFGPGTRLLVL.

J is TRBJ2-7 and V is TRBV7-9, with 7 positions matching TRBD2. V shed 3 bases and J 3 bases; nucleotides not matched to a gene: 5. CDR1 is SEHNR and CDR2 is FQNEAQ in the germline V gene (reference sequence). The CDR3 loop spans 14 amino acids. The CDR3: CASSFREDNYEQYF. The CDR3 bases are TGTGCCAGCAGCTTCCGGGAGGACAACTACGAGCAGTACTTC.

The V call is TRBV5-4, the J call TRBJ2-1; unclear D gene. V shed 4 bases and J shed 5 bases, with 16 bases lying between them. The CDR3 contains 15 residues. CDR1 is SGHNT, CDR2 YYREEE, per germline (reference sequence). The CDR3 region has the DNA TGTGCCAGCAGCGCTGACCCAGGTCTCCACAATGAGCAGTTCTTC. Amino acids: CASSADPGLHNEQFF.

This chain links TRBV5-1 with TRBJ2-7; 8 bases align to TRBD2. V gave up 0 bases and J gave up 6 bases; unmatched junction bases: 5. The CDR3 consists of 14 residues. Germline-derived CDR1 and CDR2 are SGHRS and YFSETQ. CDR3: CASSLGLARSEQYF. The CDR3 coding sequence is TGCGCCAGCAGCTTGGGACTAGCGCGGAGCGAGCAGTACTTC.

The chain has TRBV5-1 and TRBJ2-5; 8 nucleotides align to TRBD2. V shed 6 bases and J 4 bases; nucleotides not matched to a gene: 2. Germline CDR1 reads SGHRS; CDR2 reads YFSETQ. The CDR3 covers 12 residues. The CDR3 is CASKREGETQYF. The CDR3 nucleotides are TGCGCCAGCAAACGGGAGGGAGAGACCCAGTACTTC.

This chain connects TRBV5-1 to TRBJ1-1; the match to TRBD1 covers 9 bases. V was clipped by 3 bases and J by 7 bases; unmatched bases: 7. In germline, CDR1 is SGHRS, CDR2 YFSETQ. The CDR3 totals 14 residues. The CDR3 spells CASSWTGEGGEAFF. CDR3 coding DNA: TGCGCCAGCAGCTGGACAGGGGAGGGAGGTGAAGCTTTCTTT. The full variable domain, with the rest looked up from reference TRBV5-1 and TRBJ1-1, is KAGVTQTPRYLIKTRGQQVTLSCSPISGHRSVSWYQQTPGQGLQFLFEYFSETQRNKGNFPGRFSGRQFSNSRSEMNVSTLELGDSALYLCASSWTGEGGEAFFGQGTRLTVV.

The V gene is TRBV21-1, the J gene TRBJ2-1; whether TRBD1, the table's D call, matches the DNA was not checked. TRBV21-1 is listed as a pseudogene. The CDR3 has 16 amino acids. The CDR3 DNA follows: TGTGCCAGCAGCAAACCTACACAGTCGTCCTACAATGAGCAGTTCTTC. Protein sequence: CASSKPTQSSYNEQFF.

This chain uses TRBV6-1 with TRBJ1-5; a possible D gene is TRBD1 (5 bases). The CDR3 has 17 residues. Trimming shortened V by 4 bases and J by 1 base, and 17 bases separated the two germline ends. Germline V gene data show CDR1 as MNHNS and CDR2 as SASEGT. Here the CDR3 DNA reads TGTGCCAGCAGTGGATCCGGTCAGGGTTTGAGCAATCAGCCCCAGCATTTT. This gives the protein CASSGSGQGLSNQPQHF.

The chain is built from TRBV19 and TRBJ1-1; TRBD1 might be the D (6 bases). The germline gives CDR1 LNHDA, CDR2 SQIVND (reference sequence). The V end was cut by 2 bases, the J end by 4 bases, with 8 bases between. The CDR3 is 13 residues long. The CDR3 loop is CASSITGPTEAFF. CDR3 nucleotides: TGTGCCAGTAGTATAACAGGGCCCACTGAAGCTTTCTTT.

The chain uses TRBV28 and TRBJ1-1; D possibly corresponds to TRBD1 (6 bases). Germline V gene data show CDR1 as MDHEN and CDR2 as SYDVKM. This CDR3 is 14 amino acids long. The germline V and J ends were trimmed by 3 bases and 11 bases, with 19 bases remaining between them. The CDR3 spells CASSFSHRALPAFF. The CDR3, as DNA: TGTGCCAGCAGTTTCTCCCACAGGGCCCTTCCGGCTTTCTTT.

The chain joins TRBV29-1 to TRBJ1-2, with 8 bases fitting TRBD1. The CDR3 loop spans 13 amino acids. With 3 bases clipped from V and 8 bases from J, the junction kept 8 bases outside the gene matches. Germline CDR1 and CDR2: SQVTM and ANQGSEA. This chain's CDR3 is CSVEPSGGIGYTF. For the CDR3, the DNA is TGCAGCGTTGAGCCTTCAGGGGGCATCGGCTACACCTTC.

This clone has just a few counts. The chain carries TRBV6-6 and TRBJ1-1; D unclear. V was cut by 7 bases and J by 0 bases, with 9 bases left in between. The germline V gene has CDR1 MNHNY and CDR2 SVGAGI (reference sequence). The CDR3 loop spans 13 amino acids. The CDR3 protein is CASTYGMNTEAFF. The CDR3 bases are TGTGCCAGCACCTACGGGATGAACACTGAAGCTTTCTTT.

The chain combines TRBV5-1 with TRBJ1-1; 9 bases are shared with TRBD1. Trimming cost V 7 bases and J 6 bases; bases outside gene matches: 4. CDR3 length equals 12 residues. Germline V lookup: CDR1 SGHRS, CDR2 YFSETQ. The CDR3 protein is CASGTGTAEAFF. The CDR3 region has the DNA TGCGCCAGCGGGACAGGGACCGCTGAAGCTTTCTTT.

The V and J genes are TRBV18 and TRBJ1-1; no firm D call. This CDR3 spans 19 amino acids. V lost 0 bases to trimming and J lost 1 base, with 21 bases between them. Germline assignment: CDR1 KGHSH and CDR2 LQKENI. CDR3 sequence: CASSPPSLMAGRKNTEAFF. In nucleotides, the CDR3 is TGTGCCAGCTCACCACCGTCTCTGATGGCAGGCAGAAAGAACACTGAAGCTTTCTTT.

The table lists this clone with a count of one. CDR3 coding DNA: TGCAGCGTTGACAGGAAAAAAGGCAATCAGCCCCAGCATTTT. Its protein is CSVDRKKGNQPQHF. The rearrangement uses TRBV29-1 and TRBJ1-5; no clear D. V lost 3 bases, J lost 2 bases, and 11 bases lay in between. Germline V gene lookup returns CDR1 SQVTM and CDR2 ANQGSEA. The CDR3 is 14 residues long.

The chain employs TRBV5-1 and TRBJ2-1; TRBD2 matches 8 bases. The CDR3 has 14 amino acids. V lost 3 bases and J lost 6; bases outside the gene matches: 5. Germline assignment: CDR1 SGHRS and CDR2 YFSETQ. The CDR3 DNA reads TGCGCCAGCAGCTCGGGACTAGGCGGCAATGAGCAGTTCTTC. This codes for CASSSGLGGNEQFF.

The genes are TRBV18 and TRBJ2-5; perhaps TRBD1 as D (6 bases). Trimming stripped 2 bases from V and 2 bases from J, with 9 bases between. This CDR3 is built from 14 residues. Looked up from germline, CDR1 is KGHSH and CDR2 is LQKENI. In DNA, the CDR3 is TGTGCCAGCTCACCAGGGGGCATGCAAGAGACCCAGTACTTC. It translates to CASSPGGMQETQYF.